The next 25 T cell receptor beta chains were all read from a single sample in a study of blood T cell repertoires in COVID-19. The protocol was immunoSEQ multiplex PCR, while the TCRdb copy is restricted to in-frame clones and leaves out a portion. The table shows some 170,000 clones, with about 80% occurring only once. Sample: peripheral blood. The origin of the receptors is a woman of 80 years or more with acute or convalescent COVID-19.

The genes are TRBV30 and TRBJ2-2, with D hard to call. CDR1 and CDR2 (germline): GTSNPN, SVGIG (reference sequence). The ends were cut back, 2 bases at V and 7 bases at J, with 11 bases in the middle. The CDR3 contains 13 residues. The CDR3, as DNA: TGTGCCTGGAGTACGACGCGACTCGGGGAGCTGTTTTTT. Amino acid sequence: CAWSTTRLGELFF.

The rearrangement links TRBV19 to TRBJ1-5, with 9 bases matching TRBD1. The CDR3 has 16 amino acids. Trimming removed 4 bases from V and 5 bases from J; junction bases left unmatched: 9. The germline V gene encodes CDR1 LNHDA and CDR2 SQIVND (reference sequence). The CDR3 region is CASSTQTGGMDQPQHF. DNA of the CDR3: TGTGCCAGTAGTACTCAGACAGGGGGAATGGATCAGCCCCAGCATTTT.

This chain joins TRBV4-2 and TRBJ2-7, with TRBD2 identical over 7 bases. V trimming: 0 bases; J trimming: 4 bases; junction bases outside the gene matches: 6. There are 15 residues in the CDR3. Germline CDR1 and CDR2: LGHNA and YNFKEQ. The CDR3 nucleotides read TGTGCCAGCAGCCAAGATCTAGCGGCAACATACGAGCAGTACTTC. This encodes CASSQDLAATYEQYF.

The CDR3 region is CASSYEFSASGGGRRPHEQYF. DNA of the CDR3: TGTGCCAGCAGTTACGAGTTTTCCGCTAGCGGAGGAGGGAGGCGACCCCACGAGCAGTACTTC. V is TRBV6-2 or TRBV6-3 and J is TRBJ2-7; 7 bases agree with TRBD2. The junction had 27 bases not matched to a gene; V was cut back by 2 bases and J by 5 bases. Looked up from germline, CDR1 is MNHEY and CDR2 is SVGEGT. The CDR3 contains 21 residues.

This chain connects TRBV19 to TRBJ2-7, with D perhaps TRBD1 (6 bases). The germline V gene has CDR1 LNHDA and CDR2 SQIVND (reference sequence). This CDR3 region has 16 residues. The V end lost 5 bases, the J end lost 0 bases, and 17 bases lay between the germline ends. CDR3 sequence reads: CASSSGGTKNSYEQYF. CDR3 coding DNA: TGTGCCAGTAGTTCAGGTGGGACAAAAAACTCCTACGAGCAGTACTTC.

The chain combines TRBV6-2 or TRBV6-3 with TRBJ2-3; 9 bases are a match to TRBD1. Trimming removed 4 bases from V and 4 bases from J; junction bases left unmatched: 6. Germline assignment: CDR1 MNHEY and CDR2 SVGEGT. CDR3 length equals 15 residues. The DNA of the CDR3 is TGTGCCAGCAGTTCCGGGACAGGGTGGGCAGATACGCAGTATTTT. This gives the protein CASSSGTGWADTQYF.

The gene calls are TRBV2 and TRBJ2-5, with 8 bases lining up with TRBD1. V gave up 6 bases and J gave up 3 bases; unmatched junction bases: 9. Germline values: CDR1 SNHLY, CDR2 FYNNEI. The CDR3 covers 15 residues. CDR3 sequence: CASSVDRGPKETQYF. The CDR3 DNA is TGTGCCAGCAGCGTCGACAGGGGTCCCAAAGAGACCCAGTACTTC. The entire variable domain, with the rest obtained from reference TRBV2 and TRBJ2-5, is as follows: EPEVTQTPSHQVTQMGQEVILRCVPISNHLYFYWYRQILGQKVEFLVSFYNNEISEKSEIFDDQFSVERPDGSNFTLKIRSTKLEDSAMYFCASSVDRGPKETQYFGPGTRLLVL.

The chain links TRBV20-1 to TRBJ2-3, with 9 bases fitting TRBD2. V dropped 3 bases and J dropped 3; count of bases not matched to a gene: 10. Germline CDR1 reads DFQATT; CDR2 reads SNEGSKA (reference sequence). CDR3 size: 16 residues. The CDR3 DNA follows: TGCAGTGCTAGTTCTAGCGGGATAACTAGAACAGATACGCAGTATTTT. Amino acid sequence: CSASSSGITRTDTQYF.

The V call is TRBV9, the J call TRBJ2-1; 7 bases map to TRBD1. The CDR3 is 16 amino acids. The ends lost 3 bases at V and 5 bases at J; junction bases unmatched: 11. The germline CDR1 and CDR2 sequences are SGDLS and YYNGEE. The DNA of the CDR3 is TGTGCCAGCAGCGCCCGAACCGGGACAGCAAACAATGAGCAGTTCTTC. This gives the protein CASSARTGTANNEQFF.

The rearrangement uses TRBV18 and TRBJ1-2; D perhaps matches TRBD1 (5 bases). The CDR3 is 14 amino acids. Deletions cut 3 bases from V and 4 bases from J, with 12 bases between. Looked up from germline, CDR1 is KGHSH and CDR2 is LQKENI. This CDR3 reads CASSPGGRGYGYTF. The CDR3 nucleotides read TGTGCCAGCTCACCGGGGGGAAGAGGCTATGGCTACACCTTC.

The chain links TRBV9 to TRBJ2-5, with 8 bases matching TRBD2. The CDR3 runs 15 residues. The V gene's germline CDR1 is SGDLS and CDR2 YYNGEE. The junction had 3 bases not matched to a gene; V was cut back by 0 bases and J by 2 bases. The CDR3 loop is CASSVGTSFQETQYF. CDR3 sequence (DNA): TGTGCCAGCAGCGTAGGGACTAGCTTTCAAGAGACCCAGTACTTC.

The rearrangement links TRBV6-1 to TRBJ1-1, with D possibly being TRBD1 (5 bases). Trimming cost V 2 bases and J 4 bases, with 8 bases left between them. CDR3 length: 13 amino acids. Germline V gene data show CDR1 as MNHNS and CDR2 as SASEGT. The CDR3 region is CASSEIGGTEAFF. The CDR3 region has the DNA TGTGCCAGCAGTGAAATCGGGGGCACTGAAGCTTTCTTT.

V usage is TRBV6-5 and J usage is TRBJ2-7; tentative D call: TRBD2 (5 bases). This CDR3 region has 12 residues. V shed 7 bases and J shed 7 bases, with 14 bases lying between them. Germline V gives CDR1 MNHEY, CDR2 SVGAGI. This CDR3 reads CASTKGGTEQYF. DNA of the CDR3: TGTGCCAGCACCAAAGGAGGAACGGAGCAGTACTTC.

CDR3: CASSLQNQPQHF. For the CDR3, the DNA is TGTGCCAGCAGTTTACAGAATCAGCCCCAGCATTTT. The rearrangement links TRBV12-3 or TRBV12-4 to TRBJ1-5; D unresolved. This CDR3 is 12 amino acids long. V was cut by 2 bases and J by 4 bases, with 3 bases left in between.

The CDR3 reads CASRGLAGVTGELFF. CDR3 in DNA: TGTGCCAGCAGGGGACTAGCGGGAGTCACCGGGGAGCTGTTTTTT. The chain uses TRBV7-6 and TRBJ2-2, with 14 positions matching TRBD2. The V segment lost 6 bases and the J segment 4 bases; nucleotides outside the gene matches: 1. This CDR3 has 15 residues. The germline V gene has CDR1 SGHVS and CDR2 FNYEAQ.

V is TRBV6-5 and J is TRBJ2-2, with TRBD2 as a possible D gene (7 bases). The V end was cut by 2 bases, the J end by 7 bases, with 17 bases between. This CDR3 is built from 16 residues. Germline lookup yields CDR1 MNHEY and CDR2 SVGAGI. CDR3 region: CASSYTFRGAGGELFF. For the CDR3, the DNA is TGTGCCAGCAGTTACACTTTCCGGGGGGCCGGCGGGGAGCTGTTTTTT.

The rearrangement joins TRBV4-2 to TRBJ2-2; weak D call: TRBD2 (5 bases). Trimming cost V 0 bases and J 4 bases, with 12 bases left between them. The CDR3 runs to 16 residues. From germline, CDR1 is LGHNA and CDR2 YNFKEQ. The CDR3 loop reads CASSQDSRTATGELFF. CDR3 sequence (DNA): TGTGCCAGCAGCCAAGACTCCCGGACTGCCACCGGGGAGCTGTTTTTT.

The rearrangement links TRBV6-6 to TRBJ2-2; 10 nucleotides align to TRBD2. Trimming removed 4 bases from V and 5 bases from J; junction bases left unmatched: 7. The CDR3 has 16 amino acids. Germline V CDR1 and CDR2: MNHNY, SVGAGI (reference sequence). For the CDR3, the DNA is TGTGCCAGCAGTTTCCCTAGCGGGAGTGTTACCGGGGAGCTGTTTTTT. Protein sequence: CASSFPSGSVTGELFF.

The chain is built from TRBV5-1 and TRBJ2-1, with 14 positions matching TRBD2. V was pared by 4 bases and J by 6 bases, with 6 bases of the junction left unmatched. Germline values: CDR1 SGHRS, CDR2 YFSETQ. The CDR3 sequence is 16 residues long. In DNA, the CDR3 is TGCGCCAGCAGCACCCGGACTAGCGGGAGGTTCAATGAGCAGTTCTTC. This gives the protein CASSTRTSGRFNEQFF. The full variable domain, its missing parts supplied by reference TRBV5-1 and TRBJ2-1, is KAGVTQTPRYLIKTRGQQVTLSCSPISGHRSVSWYQQTPGQGLQFLFEYFSETQRNKGNFPGRFSGRQFSNSRSEMNVSTLELGDSALYLCASSTRTSGRFNEQFFGPGTRLTVL.

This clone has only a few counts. In nucleotides, the CDR3 is TGTGCCAGTAGTACAGGACAGGGGATCACTGAAGCTTTCTTT. This codes for CASSTGQGITEAFF. V usage is TRBV19 and J usage is TRBJ1-1; 9 nucleotides align to TRBD1. V was clipped by 4 bases and J by 4 bases; unmatched bases: 4. The germline gives CDR1 LNHDA, CDR2 SQIVND (reference sequence). The CDR3 consists of 14 residues.

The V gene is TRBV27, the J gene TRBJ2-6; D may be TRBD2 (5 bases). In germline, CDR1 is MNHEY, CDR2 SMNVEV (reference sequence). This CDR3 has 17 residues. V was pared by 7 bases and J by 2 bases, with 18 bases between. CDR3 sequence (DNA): TGTGCCAGCACCCGTCGGGGAAACTTACCTGGGGCCAACGTCCTGACTTTC. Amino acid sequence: CASTRRGNLPGANVLTF.

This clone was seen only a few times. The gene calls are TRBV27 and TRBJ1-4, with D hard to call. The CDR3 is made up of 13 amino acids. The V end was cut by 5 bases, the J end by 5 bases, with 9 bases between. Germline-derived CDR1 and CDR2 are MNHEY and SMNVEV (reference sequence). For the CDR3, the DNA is TGTGCCAGCAGTCCCCGCCGGAATGAAAAACTGTTTTTT. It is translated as CASSPRRNEKLFF.

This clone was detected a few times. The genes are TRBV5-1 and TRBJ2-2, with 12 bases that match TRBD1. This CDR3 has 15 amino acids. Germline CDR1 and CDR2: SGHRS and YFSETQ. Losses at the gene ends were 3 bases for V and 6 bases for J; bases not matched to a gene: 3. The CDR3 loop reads CASSSGQGASGELFF. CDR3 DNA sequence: TGCGCCAGCAGCTCGGGACAGGGGGCCTCCGGGGAGCTGTTTTTT.

The CDR3 coding sequence is TGTGCCAGCAGCCCCTACCCCCTACGGGGGAACACCGGGGAGCTGTTTTTT. It encodes CASSPYPLRGNTGELFF. This chain uses TRBV11-2 with TRBJ2-2; maybe TRBD2 (5 bases). CDR1 and CDR2 from the germline V gene are SGHAT and FQNNGV. The length of the CDR3 is 17 residues. V was pared by 5 bases and J by 1 base, with 17 bases between.

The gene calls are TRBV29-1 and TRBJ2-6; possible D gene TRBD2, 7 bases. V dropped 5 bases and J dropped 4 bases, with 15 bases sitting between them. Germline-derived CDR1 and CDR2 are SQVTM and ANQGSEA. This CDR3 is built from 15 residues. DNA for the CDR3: TGCAGCGTTACGGGGGGCAGGGTAGGGGCCAACGTCCTGACTTTC. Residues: CSVTGGRVGANVLTF.